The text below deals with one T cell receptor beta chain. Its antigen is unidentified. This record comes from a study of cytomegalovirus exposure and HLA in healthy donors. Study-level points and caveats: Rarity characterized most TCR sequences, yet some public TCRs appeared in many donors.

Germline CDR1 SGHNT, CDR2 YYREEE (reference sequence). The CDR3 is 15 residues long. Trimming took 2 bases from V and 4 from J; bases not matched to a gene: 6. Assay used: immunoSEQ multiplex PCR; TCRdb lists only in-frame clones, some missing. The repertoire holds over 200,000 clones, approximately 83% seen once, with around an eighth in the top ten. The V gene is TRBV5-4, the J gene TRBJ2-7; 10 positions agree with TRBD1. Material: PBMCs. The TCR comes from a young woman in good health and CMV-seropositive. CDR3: CASSFRGTGVYEQYF. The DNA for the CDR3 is TGTGCCAGCAGCTTCCGTGGGACAGGGGTTTACGAGCAGTACTTC.